This T cell receptor beta chain was captured in a study of memory CD4+ T cells and cytomegalovirus serostatus. Sequencing was performed with immunoSEQ multiplex PCR; in TCRdb, only in-frame clones are kept and a portion is missing. Found here are some 73,000 clones, about 78% of them singletons; the top ten hold 2.6%. Study results and limitations: Repertoires predicted CMV serostatus with median bootstrapped AUC of roughly 0.95.

The sort gate was single viable CD3+CD4+CD8-CD45RO+ cells for memory CD4+ T cells. As to this clone: The antigen is undetermined.

With 7 bases removed from V and 4 bases from J, the gap between germline ends came to 16 bases. CDR1 is LNHDA, CDR2 SQIVND, per germline (reference sequence). The CDR3 length is 14 residues. Specimen: memory CD4+ T cells from blood. The chain joins TRBV19 to TRBJ1-2; perhaps TRBD1 as D (6 bases). This TCR came from an adult in good health and CMV-seropositive. The CDR3 here is CASMQVGAGYGYTF. The CDR3 DNA follows: TGTGCCAGTATGCAAGTGGGGGCCGGCTATGGCTACACCTTC.